Presented here are 31 T cell receptor beta chains from one specimen sequenced in a study of T cell repertoires in cytomegalovirus infection. Via MiXCR, TCRdb re-called the reads, giving one row per CDR3 protein. This sample has 150,000 to 200,000 distinct CDR3 sequences; about 21% occur once, and the top ten carry 2.9%. The sample consisted of PBMCs. These receptor sequences come from a human donor in good health (CMV status not recorded). Some clones in this sample may be carry-over from other donors' samples.

CDR3 coding DNA: TGTGCCAGTATTCCGGGACAGGGAAGTCGGGAGCAGTACTTC. This translates into CASIPGQGSREQYF. The chain joins TRBV2 to TRBJ2-7, with 9 bases that match TRBD1. CDR3 size: 14 residues. Looked up from germline, CDR1 is SNHLY and CDR2 is FYNNEI. Losses at the gene ends were 9 bases for V and 7 bases for J; bases not matched to a gene: 13.

The chain is built from TRBV12-3 or TRBV12-4 and TRBJ2-1, with TRBD2 matching 10 bases. This CDR3 region has 16 residues. The V and J ends lost 6 bases and 9 bases, in that order; junction bases with no gene match: 14. The CDR3: CASRPPGLALKGEQFF. The CDR3, as DNA: TGTGCCAGCAGACCCCCGGGACTAGCGTTAAAGGGTGAGCAGTTCTTC.

J is TRBJ1-4 and V is TRBV12-3 or TRBV12-4; D is possibly TRBD1 (6 bases). Trimming took off 3 bases at V and 8 bases at J, with 10 bases between the two ends. The CDR3 length is 13 residues. The CDR3 spells CASSFQQGEKLFF. The CDR3 DNA reads as TGTGCCAGCAGTTTCCAGCAGGGGGAAAAACTGTTTTTT.

The chain combines TRBV28 with TRBJ1-4; 9 bases fit TRBD1. Germline V gene lookup returns CDR1 MDHEN and CDR2 SYDVKM. The CDR3 runs 14 residues. Trimming took 6 bases from V and 8 from J; bases not matched to a gene: 7. The CDR3 coding sequence is TGTGCCAGCAGCATACAGGGGGCAGGGGAAAAACTGTTTTTT. It translates to CASSIQGAGEKLFF.

This clonotype has just a few counts. The gene calls are TRBV10-3 and TRBJ1-5, with D possibly matching TRBD1 (5 bases). This CDR3 has 13 amino acids. V was shortened by 6 bases and J by 8 bases, with 14 bases between the two germline ends. From germline, CDR1 is ENHRY and CDR2 SYGVKD. The CDR3 nucleotides are TGTGCCATCAGACAAGGGGTAGGAGAGCCCCAGCATTTT. The encoded protein is CAIRQGVGEPQHF.

This clonotype came up once. The rearrangement joins TRBV5-5 to TRBJ1-6, with D hard to call. Germline-derived CDR1 and CDR2 are SGHKS and YYEKEE (reference sequence). This CDR3 is 14 amino acids long. The ends were cut back, 2 bases at V and 9 bases at J, with 12 bases in the middle. The CDR3 coding sequence is TGTGCCAGCAGCTTACATGGTGCCGGTTCACCCCTCCACTTT. It yields the protein CASSLHGAGSPLHF.

This clonotype turned up a few times. This chain joins TRBV11-2 and TRBJ2-1, with a weak D call TRBD2 (5 bases). This CDR3 has 15 residues. Germline CDR1 is SGHAT and CDR2 is FQNNGV. With 4 bases removed from V and 4 bases from J, the gap between germline ends came to 14 bases. CDR3 coding DNA: TGTGCCAGCAGCTCTGAGGGTTGGGGATACAATGAGCAGTTCTTC. Translating gives CASSSEGWGYNEQFF.

This chain connects TRBV2 to TRBJ2-3; D not certain. V gave up 7 bases and J gave up 3 bases, with 17 bases separating them. Germline CDR1 reads SNHLY; CDR2 reads FYNNEI. The CDR3 is made up of 15 amino acids. The CDR3, as DNA: TGTGCCAGCACGAGTATTTCCAGTCCAACAGATACGCAGTATTTT. Translating it yields CASTSISSPTDTQYF.

This rearrangement joins TRBV28 to TRBJ2-7; TRBD2 aligns across 7 bases. In germline, CDR1 is MDHEN, CDR2 SYDVKM. V lost 2 bases and J lost 2; bases outside the gene matches: 6. The CDR3 covers 15 residues. The CDR3 loop reads CASSLATSEAYEQYF. Written as DNA, the CDR3 is TGTGCCAGCAGTTTAGCTACTAGCGAAGCCTACGAGCAGTACTTC.

A few counts support this clonotype. The genes are TRBV5-5 and TRBJ2-1, with D unclear. V lost 5 bases to trimming and J lost 7 bases, with 10 bases between them. This CDR3 region has 12 residues. The germline V gene encodes CDR1 SGHKS and CDR2 YYEKEE (reference sequence). The CDR3 loop is CASRVKWNEQFF. The CDR3 bases are TGTGCCAGCAGAGTCAAATGGAATGAGCAGTTCTTC.

In its sample, this clonotype was seen many times. The V call is TRBV6-1, the J call TRBJ1-1, with 7 bases matching TRBD1. This CDR3 is built from 16 residues. V was clipped by 6 bases and J by 0 bases; unmatched bases: 10. Germline V gene data show CDR1 as MNHNS and CDR2 as SASEGT. CDR3 amino acids: CASSGAGGPMNTEAFF. In DNA form, the CDR3 reads TGTGCCAGCAGCGGGGCAGGGGGGCCCATGAACACTGAAGCTTTCTTT.

This sequence joins TRBV7-9 and TRBJ1-1, with D unresolved. The V and J ends lost 6 bases and 0 bases respectively, with 8 bases between them. Germline V gene sequence: CDR1 SEHNR, CDR2 FQNEAQ (reference sequence). This CDR3 spans 13 amino acids. Here the CDR3 DNA reads TGTGCCAGCAGGAAGATTATGAACACTGAAGCTTTCTTT. It encodes CASRKIMNTEAFF.

In its sample, this clonotype was seen many times. The chain is built from TRBV15 and TRBJ2-7; 10 bases are a match to TRBD2. The germline V gene encodes CDR1 LNHNV and CDR2 YYDKDF (reference sequence). The V and J ends lost 0 bases and 12 bases, in that order; junction bases with no gene match: 11. This CDR3 region has 15 residues. The DNA of the CDR3 is TGTGCCACCAGCAGAGATCTGGCTAGCGGGGGTACAGTGTACTTC. As protein: CATSRDLASGGTVYF.

In this sample, this clonotype turned up a few times. The CDR3 region is CASSLGAGASGEQFF. The CDR3 DNA reads as TGTGCCAGCAGTTTAGGAGCGGGAGCTTCTGGTGAGCAGTTCTTC. V is TRBV12-3 or TRBV12-4 and J is TRBJ2-1, with 8 bases lining up with TRBD2. V dropped 1 base and J dropped 9; count of bases not matched to a gene: 8. This CDR3 has 15 amino acids.

This rearrangement joins TRBV19 to TRBJ2-1; D gene unclear. V was pared by 4 bases and J by 5 bases, with 12 bases between. This CDR3 is built from 14 residues. CDR1 LNHDA and CDR2 SQIVND come from the germline V gene (reference sequence). CDR3 sequence: CASSSLTSHNEQFF. CDR3 nucleotide sequence: TGTGCCAGTAGTAGTCTGACGAGCCACAATGAGCAGTTCTTC.

This clonotype was detected ten times or more. CDR3 residues: CASSLGGMTEAFF. For the CDR3, the DNA is TGTGCCAGCAGTTTAGGGGGTATGACTGAAGCTTTCTTT. This chain uses TRBV12-3 or TRBV12-4 with TRBJ1-1; unclear D gene. The V gene lost 1 base and the J gene lost 5 bases, with 8 bases spanning the gap. The CDR3 has 13 residues.

This clonotype was observed a handful of times. This chain uses TRBV19 with TRBJ2-1, with 7 bases that match TRBD2. Trimming took 3 bases from V and 1 from J; bases not matched to a gene: 6. The CDR3 is 16 amino acids. Germline CDR1 and CDR2: LNHDA and SQIVND (reference sequence). The CDR3, as DNA: TGTGCCAGTAGTATTGGCGGGAGTGGATCCTACAATGAGCAGTTCTTC. This codes for CASSIGGSGSYNEQFF.

At least ten counts were recorded for this clonotype. The V and J genes are TRBV6-1 and TRBJ2-5, with TRBD2 matching over 9 bases. The junction had 13 bases not matched to a gene; V was cut back by 6 bases and J by 2 bases. The germline CDR1 and CDR2 sequences are MNHNS and SASEGT. The CDR3 has 17 amino acids. This CDR3 is CASSRPVSGGLQETQYF. DNA for the CDR3: TGTGCCAGCAGCCGTCCGGTCAGCGGGGGGCTACAAGAGACCCAGTACTTC.

This clonotype was seen a few times. The V call is TRBV29-1, the J call TRBJ2-5; D is uncertain. Germline values: CDR1 SQVTM, CDR2 ANQGSEA. CDR3 length: 12 amino acids. Trimming took 1 base from V and 1 from J, leaving 4 bases between them. As DNA, the CDR3 is TGCAGCGTTGAAGTAGGCCAAGAGACCCAGTACTTC. This codes for CSVEVGQETQYF. The full variable domain, in which reference TRBV29-1 and TRBJ2-5 provide the parts outside the CDR3, is SAVISQKPSRDICQRGTSLTIQCQVDSQVTMMFWYRQQPGQSLTLIATANQGSEATYESGFVIDKFPISRPNLTFSTLTVSNMSPEDSSIYLCSVEVGQETQYFGPGTRLLVL.

This clonotype came up many times. V gene TRBV12-3 or TRBV12-4 combines with J gene TRBJ1-1; D not certain. CDR3 length equals 12 residues. V gave up 7 bases and J gave up 5 bases, with 11 bases separating them. The CDR3 DNA reads TGTGCCAGCACATTGGGTGGGACTGAAGCTTTCTTT. Protein sequence: CASTLGGTEAFF.

A few counts support this clonotype. The chain joins TRBV12-3 or TRBV12-4 to TRBJ2-1; 7 bases line up with TRBD2. J gave up 3 bases and V 3 bases, and 5 bases lay outside the gene matches. This CDR3 comprises 15 residues. CDR3 in amino acids: CASSLGGSYYNEQFF. The CDR3, as DNA: TGTGCCAGCAGTTTGGGCGGGAGTTACTACAATGAGCAGTTCTTC.

This clonotype turned up a few times. This chain connects TRBV28 to TRBJ2-6; D is unclear. The CDR3 extends over 14 amino acids. Trimming removed 8 bases at V and 0 bases at J, with 8 bases between. Per the germline V gene, CDR1 is MDHEN and CDR2 is SYDVKM. In nucleotides, the CDR3 is TGTGCCAGCGGGCGGAGCTCTGGGGCCAACGTCCTGACTTTC. It encodes CASGRSSGANVLTF.

This clonotype has only a few counts. The V and J genes are TRBV6-6 and TRBJ2-2, with D possibly TRBD2 on 7 matching bases. The CDR3 contains 14 residues. V dropped 11 bases and J dropped 3 bases, with 16 bases sitting between them. Germline lookup yields CDR1 MNHNY and CDR2 SVGAGI (reference sequence). CDR3 amino acids: CAGYGGRDTGELFF. The CDR3 DNA sequence: TGTGCCGGGTACGGGGGGCGCGACACCGGGGAGCTGTTTTTT.

The rearrangement links TRBV7-2 to TRBJ2-5; 11 nucleotides align to TRBD2. Germline assignment: CDR1 SGHTA and CDR2 FQGNSA. The CDR3 length is 19 residues. J lost 4 bases, V lost 4 bases, and 17 bases had no gene match. The CDR3 loop reads CASSYGGLAGGHPRETQYF. As DNA, the CDR3 is TGTGCCAGCAGCTACGGGGGGCTAGCGGGGGGTCATCCCCGAGAGACCCAGTACTTC.

This clonotype was counted ten times or more. V usage is TRBV15 and J usage is TRBJ1-1; tentatively, D is TRBD1 (5 bases). CDR1 and CDR2 (germline): LNHNV, YYDKDF (reference sequence). The CDR3 is 14 amino acids. V was clipped by 5 bases and J by 1 base, with 11 bases between them. The CDR3 sequence: CATSVGRTNTEAFF. As DNA, the CDR3 is TGTGCCACCAGCGTGGGACGGACGAACACTGAAGCTTTCTTT.

At least ten counts were recorded for this clonotype. The chain is built from TRBV7-2 and TRBJ2-1, with D unclear. This CDR3 contains 12 residues. CDR1 SGHTA and CDR2 FQGNSA come from the germline V gene. The V end was cut by 5 bases, the J end by 9 bases, with 11 bases between. CDR3 DNA: TGTGCCAGCAGCCGGCCAGCCGGTGAGCAGTTCTTC. Translation gives CASSRPAGEQFF. The full variable domain, rest sourced from reference TRBV7-2 and TRBJ2-1, is GAGVSQSPSNKVTEKGKDVELRCDPISGHTALYWYRQSLGQGLEFLIYFQGNSAPDKSGLPSDRFSAERTGGSVSTLTIQRTQQEDSAVYLCASSRPAGEQFFGPGTRLTVL.

The chain carries TRBV2 and TRBJ2-3; D possibly corresponds to TRBD2 (7 bases). This CDR3 region has 13 residues. Germline V gene sequence: CDR1 SNHLY, CDR2 FYNNEI. V was cut by 5 bases and J by 7 bases, with 13 bases left in between. CDR3 coding DNA: TGTGCCAGCAGTCCGGGGGGCGGCTATACGCAGTATTTT. Amino acids: CASSPGGGYTQYF.

The genes are TRBV10-3 and TRBJ1-6; no clear D gene. Germline V gene data show CDR1 as ENHRY and CDR2 as SYGVKD. This CDR3 is 16 amino acids long. V was cut by 3 bases and J by 7 bases, with 16 bases left in between. CDR3 DNA sequence: TGTGCCATCAGTGACCCCGGAGAACTTTACAATTCACCCCTCCACTTT. Translation: CAISDPGELYNSPLHF.

This CDR3 reads CASSFQPRDEQFF. CDR3 coding DNA: TGTGCCAGCAGCTTTCAACCCCGGGATGAGCAGTTCTTC. The rearrangement uses TRBV5-4 and TRBJ2-1, with D hard to call. The CDR3 contains 13 residues. V gave up 2 bases and J gave up 8 bases, with 11 bases separating them. Germline V CDR1 and CDR2: SGHNT, YYREEE (reference sequence).

This clonotype was detected only a few times. The chain combines TRBV5-4 with TRBJ2-5; 7 bases agree with TRBD2. The germline V gene encodes CDR1 SGHNT and CDR2 YYREEE (reference sequence). The trim removed 3 bases at V and 0 bases at J, leaving 2 bases unmatched. This CDR3 is built from 14 residues. The CDR3 region is CASSSGGYQETQYF. CDR3 DNA: TGTGCCAGCAGCTCCGGGGGGTACCAAGAGACCCAGTACTTC.

The CDR3 is CAIIARDTYSGNTIYF. The CDR3 DNA follows: TGTGCCATCATTGCTCGGGACACTTACTCTGGAAACACCATATATTTT. V gene TRBV10-3 combines with J gene TRBJ1-3, with a weak D call TRBD1 (6 bases). Germline V CDR1 and CDR2: ENHRY, SYGVKD. V lost 7 bases and J lost 0, with 16 bases in between. The CDR3 extends over 16 amino acids.